This TCR beta chain was sequenced for a study of CD4+ T cells in melanoma. Study findings and constraints: CD8+ T cell, macrophage and B cell function reportedly correlated with neoantigen-specific CD4+ T cells.

Trimming at V came to 4 bases and at J to 7 bases, leaving 9 bases not matched to a gene. Per germline, CDR1 SGHAT and CDR2 FQNNGV. The CDR3 length is 15 residues. This clone was observed once. The antigen remains undetermined. Method: immunoSEQ multiplex PCR; TCRdb's copy keeps in-frame clones and lacks some. The sample contains 140,000 or so clones, over 90% of which appear only once. The clonotype comes from a human donor with melanoma. The rearrangement joins TRBV11-2 to TRBJ2-3, with 9 positions matching TRBD2. The CDR3 DNA reads TGTGCCAGCAGCTCCCCTAGCGGGGATGCCAATACGCAGTATTTT. Amino acids: CASSSPSGDANTQYF.